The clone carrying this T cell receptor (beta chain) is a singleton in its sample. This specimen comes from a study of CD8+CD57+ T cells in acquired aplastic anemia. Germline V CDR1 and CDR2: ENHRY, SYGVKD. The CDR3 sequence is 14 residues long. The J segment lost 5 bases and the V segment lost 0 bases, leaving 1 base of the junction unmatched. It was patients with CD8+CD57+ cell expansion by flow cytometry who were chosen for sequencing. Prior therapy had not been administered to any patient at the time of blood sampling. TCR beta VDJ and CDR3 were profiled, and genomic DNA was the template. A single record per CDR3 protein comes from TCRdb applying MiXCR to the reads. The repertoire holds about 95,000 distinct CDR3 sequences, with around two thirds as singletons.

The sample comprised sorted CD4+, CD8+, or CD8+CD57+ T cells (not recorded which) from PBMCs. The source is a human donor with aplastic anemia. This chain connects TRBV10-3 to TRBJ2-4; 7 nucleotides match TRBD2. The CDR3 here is CAISESGGENIQYF. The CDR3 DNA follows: TGTGCCATCAGTGAGTCGGGAGGGGAAAACATTCAGTACTTC.